Each of the 3 T cell receptor beta chains below was sequenced from the same sample in a study of memory CD4+ T cells and cytomegalovirus serostatus. The sort gate was single viable CD3+CD4+CD8-CD45RO+ cells for memory CD4+ T cells. Data came from immunoSEQ multiplex PCR; TCRdb stores just in-frame clones and leaves some out. The sample includes just over 40,000 clones, around 75% seen only once; the top ten take approximately 0.77%. The sample comprised memory CD4+ T cells from blood. Source of these receptors: an adult in good health and CMV-seronegative.

This clone was seen only once. The chain combines TRBV30 with TRBJ2-7; 9 bases are shared with TRBD1. V shed 1 base and J 6 bases; nucleotides not matched to a gene: 4. Germline V gene sequence: CDR1 GTSNPN, CDR2 SVGIG (reference sequence). The CDR3 contains 13 residues. The CDR3 loop reads CAWSADRGSEQYF. DNA for the CDR3: TGTGCCTGGAGTGCGGACAGGGGTTCCGAGCAGTACTTC.

This chain connects TRBV11-2 to TRBJ1-2; D remains ambiguous. The CDR3 has 13 amino acids. Germline CDR1 SGHAT, CDR2 FQNNGV. Between the trimmed V and J ends, which lost 5 bases and 4 bases, there was a span of 11 bases. The CDR3 spells CASSPDLGYGYTF. CDR3 DNA: TGTGCCAGCAGCCCAGACCTGGGCTATGGCTACACCTTC.

The rearrangement links TRBV7-2 to TRBJ1-1; D is undetermined. Trimming took 2 bases from V and 5 from J, leaving 12 bases between them. The CDR3 is made up of 14 amino acids. Germline assignment: CDR1 SGHTA and CDR2 FQGNSA. In nucleotides, the CDR3 is TGTGCCAGCAGCTTATCTGGAGGGTGGACTGAAGCTTTCTTT. Protein sequence: CASSLSGGWTEAFF.